This TCR beta chain was observed in a study of control samples from healthy donors and cancer patients. V was cut by 6 bases and J by 4 bases, with 12 bases left in between. The CDR3 sequence is 13 residues long. CDR1 and CDR2 (germline): SNHLY, FYNNEI. Assay: immunoSEQ multiplex PCR; the TCRdb copy retains only in-frame clones and omits some. The repertoire has 150,000 to 200,000 clones, 91% of them found once; the top ten carry more than 1.3%. The source of this sequence is a woman in her thirties in good health. This chain links TRBV2 with TRBJ1-2, with a possible D match to TRBD1 (5 bases). The source material was blood. CDR3 sequence: CASRGGTGYGYTF. In DNA, the CDR3 is TGTGCCAGCAGGGGGGGGACGGGCTATGGCTACACCTTC.